This T cell receptor beta chain was found in a study of CD8+CD57+ T cells in acquired aplastic anemia (dated by TCRdb to the late 2010s). General notes on the study: Extracted DNA from sorted CD4+ and CD8+ cells averaged approximately 3 ug, ranging from roughly 0.19 to 27.4 ug. For healthy donor samples, the average read count was about 10 million for CD4+ cells and 11.0 million for CD8+ cells.

Genomic DNA served as template for TCR beta VDJ combination and CDR3 sequence profiling. TCR repertoire sequencing was run on an Illumina HiSeq 2000. For the original study's pipeline: Repertoires were assessed using TRBV/TRBJ rearrangement plots, CDR3 size and DJ length profiles, and Simpson's diversity index. The most abundant DNA sequence in the deep sequencing data was taken as the immunodominant clone. CDR3 amino acid sequences were screened for sharing across subjects and were compared with published repertoires and the VDJdb database. TCRdb reprocessed the public reads (quality trimming at Q25 with fastp, clone calling with MiXCR) and kept in-frame beta chains. Merged by CDR3 protein, the rows form single entries marked with the most common genes and DNA. Here the V and J calls rest on TCRdb's processing, not on the authors' analysis. In this sample the table shows fewer than 200,000 distinct CDR3 sequences, approximately 40% of which occur a single time. The ten largest clones capture under 1.2% of the sample.

The study deep-sequenced TCR repertoires of sorted CD4+ and CD8+ blood T cells from severe aplastic anemia patients and healthy subjects. Ficoll-Paque density gradient centrifugation was used to isolate peripheral blood mononuclear cells. Before DNA extraction, CD4+ and CD8+ T cells were sorted with FACS or magnetic beads. Beyond this particular receptor, the publication reports: Although 25 to 30 CD8+ CDR3 sequences were shared by patients and controls, these sequences appeared highly expressed in patients and within the immunodominant clones of patients. Patients and healthy controls showed no significant difference in CD8+ Simpson's diversity (P=0.060).

This clonotype appeared many times. This receptor's antigen is unknown. No clone much larger than this one lies a single base away; base qualities are absent. Including cysteine and phenylalanine, the CDR3 has 16 amino acids. CDR3 DNA only is kept here, 48 bases in frame from base 1. Trimming costs V 0 bases and J 6 bases, and their ends lie 17 bases apart. The germline V gene encodes CDR1 SGHNT and CDR2 YYREEE (reference sequence). The rearranged chain carries TRBV5-4 and TRBJ2-3; the D gene assignment is ambiguous. Sequencing was carried out using sorted CD4+, CD8+, or CD8+CD57+ T cells (not recorded which) from PBMCs. The receptor was isolated from a human donor in good health. The nucleotide sequence is TGTGCCAGCAGCTTGGGCTCGGGTAGCACGTCCGATACGCAGTATTTT. The resulting protein is CASSLGSGSTSDTQYF. The full variable domain, with segments outside the CDR3 supplied by the reference TRBV5-4 and TRBJ2-3 proteins, appears as ETGVTQSPTHLIKTRGQQVTLRCSSQSGHNTVSWYQQALGQGPQFIFQYYREEENGRGNFPPRFSGLQFPNYSSELNVNALELDDSALYLCASSLGSGSTSDTQYFGPGTRLTVL.